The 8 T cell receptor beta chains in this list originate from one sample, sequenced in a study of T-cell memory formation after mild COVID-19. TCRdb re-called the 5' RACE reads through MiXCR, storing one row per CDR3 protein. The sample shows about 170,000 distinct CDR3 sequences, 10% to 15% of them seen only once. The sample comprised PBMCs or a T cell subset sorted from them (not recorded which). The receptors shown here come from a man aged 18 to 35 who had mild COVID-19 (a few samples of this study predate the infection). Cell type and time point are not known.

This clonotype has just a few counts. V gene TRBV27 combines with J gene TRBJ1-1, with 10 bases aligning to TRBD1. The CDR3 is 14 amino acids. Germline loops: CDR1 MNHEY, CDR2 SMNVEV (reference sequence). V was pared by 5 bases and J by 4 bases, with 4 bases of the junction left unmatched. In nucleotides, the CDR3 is TGTGCCAGCAGTCGCAGGACAGGGGGCACTGAAGCTTTCTTT. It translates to CASSRRTGGTEAFF.

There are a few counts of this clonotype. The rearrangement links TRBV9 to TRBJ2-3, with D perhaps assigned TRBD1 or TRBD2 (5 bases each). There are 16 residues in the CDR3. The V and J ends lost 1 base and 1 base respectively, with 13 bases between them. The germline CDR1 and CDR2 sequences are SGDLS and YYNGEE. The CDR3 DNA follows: TGTGCCAGCAGCGTACCGATGACGGGGCGCACAGATACGCAGTATTTT. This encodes CASSVPMTGRTDTQYF.

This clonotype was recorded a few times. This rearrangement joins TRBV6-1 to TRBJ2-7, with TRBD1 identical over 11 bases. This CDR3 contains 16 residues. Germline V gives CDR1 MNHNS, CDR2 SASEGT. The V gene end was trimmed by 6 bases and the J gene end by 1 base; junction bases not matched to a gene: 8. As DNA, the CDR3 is TGTGCCAGCAGATCATGGGACAGGGGGGCGTCCTACGAGCAGTACTTC. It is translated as CASRSWDRGASYEQYF.

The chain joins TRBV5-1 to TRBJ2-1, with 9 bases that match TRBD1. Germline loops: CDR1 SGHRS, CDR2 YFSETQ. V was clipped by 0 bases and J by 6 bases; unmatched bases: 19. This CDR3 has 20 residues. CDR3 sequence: CASSLALFWPGQGTGNEQFF. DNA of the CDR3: TGCGCCAGCAGCTTGGCCCTTTTTTGGCCCGGACAGGGGACAGGCAATGAGCAGTTCTTC.

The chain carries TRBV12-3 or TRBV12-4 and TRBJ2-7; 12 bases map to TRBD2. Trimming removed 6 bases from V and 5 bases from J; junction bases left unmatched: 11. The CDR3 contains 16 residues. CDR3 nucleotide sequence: TGTGCCAGCAGCCAGAGAGCTAGCGGGGGGGCCCACGAGCAGTACTTC. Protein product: CASSQRASGGAHEQYF.

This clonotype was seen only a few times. The CDR3 is CSARTLGGGNTEAFF. For the CDR3, the DNA is TGCAGTGCTAGGACCTTGGGGGGAGGGAACACTGAAGCTTTCTTT. The chain employs TRBV20-1 and TRBJ1-1; weak D call: TRBD1 (5 bases). The CDR3 length is 15 residues. The V gene's germline CDR1 is DFQATT and CDR2 SNEGSKA (reference sequence). Trimming removed 3 bases from V and 1 base from J, with 15 bases in between.

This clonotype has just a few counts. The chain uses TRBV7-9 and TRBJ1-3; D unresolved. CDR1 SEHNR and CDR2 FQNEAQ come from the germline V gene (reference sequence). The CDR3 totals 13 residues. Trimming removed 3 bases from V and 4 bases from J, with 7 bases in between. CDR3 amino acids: CASSFEVGNTIYF. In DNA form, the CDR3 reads TGTGCCAGCAGCTTCGAGGTCGGAAACACCATATATTTT.

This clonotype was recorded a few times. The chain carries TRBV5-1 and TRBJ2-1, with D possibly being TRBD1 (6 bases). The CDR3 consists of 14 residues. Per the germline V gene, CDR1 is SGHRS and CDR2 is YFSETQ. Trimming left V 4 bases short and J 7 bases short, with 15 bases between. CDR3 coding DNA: TGCGCCAGCAGCCCCCAGGGGTCGGGGAATGAGCAGTTCTTC. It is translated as CASSPQGSGNEQFF.